Shown below are 29 T cell receptor beta chains from a single sample sequenced in a study of blood T cell repertoires in COVID-19. Sequencing was performed with immunoSEQ multiplex PCR; in TCRdb, only in-frame clones are kept and a portion is missing. The data hold 110,000 to 150,000 clones, with just under 90% observed a single time. The sequencing input was peripheral blood. The receptors stem from a woman older than 75 with acute or convalescent COVID-19.

In its sample, this clone was seen a few times. The rearrangement links TRBV12-3 or TRBV12-4 to TRBJ1-2, with 7 bases that match TRBD1. Unmatched junction bases numbered 5, after V lost 4 bases and J lost 6 bases. The CDR3 has 13 residues. The CDR3 sequence: CASSSQGVHGYTF. The CDR3 coding sequence is TGTGCCAGCAGTTCCCAGGGGGTCCATGGCTACACCTTC.

This chain uses TRBV12-3 or TRBV12-4 with TRBJ1-1, with D uncertain. Trimming shortened V by 2 bases and J by 4 bases, and 8 bases separated the two germline ends. The CDR3 has 13 residues. CDR3 protein: CASSLWQSTEAFF. The DNA of the CDR3 is TGTGCCAGCAGTTTATGGCAGTCCACTGAAGCTTTCTTT.

This sequence joins TRBV7-9 and TRBJ1-5; D is possibly TRBD1 (5 bases). The CDR3 spans 13 residues. Germline V lookup: CDR1 SEHNR, CDR2 FQNEAQ (reference sequence). The germline V and J ends were trimmed by 8 bases and 1 base, with 9 bases remaining between them. As DNA, the CDR3 is TGTGCCAGCGAGCAGGGAAGCAATCAGCCCCAGCATTTT. Translating gives CASEQGSNQPQHF.

The chain is built from TRBV4-2 and TRBJ1-6; D unclear. The CDR3 is 13 residues long. Germline CDR1 LGHNA, CDR2 YNFKEQ. Between the trimmed V and J ends, which lost 4 bases and 9 bases, there was a span of 10 bases. This CDR3 reads CASSLAEGSPLHF. CDR3 DNA: TGTGCCAGCAGCCTCGCCGAGGGTTCACCCCTCCACTTT.

The rearrangement uses TRBV6-5 and TRBJ1-2; a possible D gene is TRBD1 (5 bases). Germline V gives CDR1 MNHEY, CDR2 SVGAGI. Trimming shortened V by 2 bases and J by 5 bases, and 15 bases separated the two germline ends. The CDR3 loop spans 15 amino acids. The CDR3: CASSYGAGRIYGYTF. Here the CDR3 DNA reads TGTGCCAGCAGTTACGGGGCAGGGAGGATTTATGGCTACACCTTC.

A word on this clone: At the DNA level, this CDR3 is encoded by other sequences in the same sample as well. The rearrangement links TRBV9 to TRBJ1-1; D is possibly TRBD1 (5 bases). The CDR3 runs to 15 residues. Germline values: CDR1 SGDLS, CDR2 YYNGEE. Trimming took off 0 bases at V and 1 base at J, with 10 bases between the two ends. CDR3 residues: CASSVGGQGNTEAFF. The CDR3 nucleotides are TGTGCCAGCAGCGTAGGGGGCCAAGGGAACACTGAAGCTTTCTTT.

The CDR3 region has the DNA TGTGCTAGTGGTTTGGGGGGACTCCGCGGCGGGGAGCTGTTTTTT. Translation: CASGLGGLRGGELFF. The rearrangement joins TRBV12-5 to TRBJ2-2; a possible D gene is TRBD2 (6 bases). V was cut by 1 base and J by 7 bases, with 13 bases left in between. Germline V gives CDR1 LGHNT, CDR2 FRNRAP. The CDR3 consists of 15 residues.

The chain links TRBV12-5 to TRBJ1-5, with D unclear. V was pared by 5 bases and J by 5 bases, with 10 bases between. The CDR3 sequence is 13 residues long. Germline assignment: CDR1 LGHNT and CDR2 FRNRAP. The CDR3 sequence is CASGPGEYQPQHF. CDR3 in DNA: TGTGCTAGTGGTCCGGGTGAGTATCAGCCCCAGCATTTT.

In this sample, this clone turned up once. The gene calls are TRBV3-1 (or the pseudogene TRBV3-2) and TRBJ2-5; TRBD1 matches at 8 bases. Germline trimming cut 4 bases from V and 4 bases from J; bases unmatched to any gene: 5. Germline V gene data show CDR1 as LGHDT and CDR2 as YNNKEL (reference sequence). This CDR3 has 14 amino acids. The CDR3 DNA reads as TGTGCCAGCAGCCGACAGGGGTTCGGAGAGACCCAGTACTTC. This encodes CASSRQGFGETQYF.

The rearrangement links TRBV7-8 to TRBJ1-5; 10 bases fit TRBD1. The CDR3 is 15 amino acids. Germline CDR1 reads SGHVS; CDR2 reads FQNEAQ. V lost 5 bases to trimming and J lost 6 bases; unmatched junction nucleotides: 7. In nucleotides, the CDR3 is TGTGCCAGCAGCATAGGGACAGGGGAGGGTCAGCCCCAGCATTTT. Its translation is CASSIGTGEGQPQHF.

This chain links TRBV18 with TRBJ2-7, with 13 bases identical to TRBD2. This CDR3 contains 15 residues. The germline V gene encodes CDR1 KGHSH and CDR2 LQKENI. Trimming removed 3 bases from V and 4 bases from J; junction bases left unmatched: 3. This CDR3 is CASSPGLAGRYEQYF. As DNA, the CDR3 is TGTGCCAGCTCACCGGGACTAGCGGGGAGGTACGAGCAGTACTTC.

The chain has TRBV3-1 (or the pseudogene TRBV3-2) and TRBJ1-4; TRBD1 matches at 9 bases. Germline-derived CDR1 and CDR2 are LGHDT and YNNKEL (reference sequence). This CDR3 has 17 residues. After removal of 3 bases from V and 10 bases from J, the junction contained 15 bases not matched to a gene. The CDR3 reads CASSHGGTGTGQVKLFF. CDR3 sequence (DNA): TGTGCCAGCAGCCATGGGGGAACCGGGACAGGGCAAGTAAAACTGTTTTTT.

CDR3 in DNA: TGTGCCAGTAGTATGGGGGGGCCGAACTATGGCTACACCTTC. This encodes CASSMGGPNYGYTF. The chain employs TRBV19 and TRBJ1-2; the D gene is possibly TRBD1 (6 bases). The CDR3 totals 14 residues. Germline-derived CDR1 and CDR2 are LNHDA and SQIVND (reference sequence). Trimming removed 3 bases at V and 2 bases at J, with 10 bases between. The full variable domain, with the rest looked up from reference TRBV19 and TRBJ1-2, is DGGITQSPKYLFRKEGQNVTLSCEQNLNHDAMYWYRQDPGQGLRLIYYSQIVNDFQKGDIAEGYSVSREKKESFPLTVTSAQKNPTAFYLCASSMGGPNYGYTFGSGTRLTVV.

This chain uses TRBV6-6 with TRBJ1-4, with a possible D match to TRBD1 (5 bases). Trimming took off 0 bases at V and 8 bases at J, with 10 bases between the two ends. The CDR3 consists of 14 residues. Germline V CDR1 and CDR2: MNHNY, SVGAGI (reference sequence). The CDR3 loop reads CASSYSGGIEKLFF. DNA for the CDR3: TGTGCCAGCAGTTACTCGGGGGGGATCGAAAAACTGTTTTTT.

The rearrangement uses TRBV24-1 and TRBJ2-5; 8 positions agree with TRBD2. This CDR3 has 16 amino acids. Germline lookup yields CDR1 KGHDR and CDR2 SFDVKD. Trimming removed 6 bases from V and 4 bases from J; junction bases left unmatched: 12. The CDR3 reads CATSPGGAPGLETQYF. CDR3 in DNA: TGTGCCACCAGTCCCGGGGGGGCTCCGGGGTTAGAGACCCAGTACTTC.

The chain combines TRBV7-2 with TRBJ1-3; D is perhaps TRBD1 (5 bases). The CDR3 spans 15 residues. Germline lookup yields CDR1 SGHTA and CDR2 FQGNSA. V was pared by 1 base and J by 1 base, with 8 bases between. CDR3 DNA sequence: TGTGCCAGCAGCTTAGTGGCAGGGTCTGGAAACACCATATATTTT. This codes for CASSLVAGSGNTIYF. The variable domain in full, completed from reference TRBV7-2 and TRBJ1-3, reads GAGVSQSPSNKVTEKGKDVELRCDPISGHTALYWYRQSLGQGLEFLIYFQGNSAPDKSGLPSDRFSAERTGGSVSTLTIQRTQQEDSAVYLCASSLVAGSGNTIYFGEGSWLTVV.

The chain links TRBV6-5 to TRBJ1-5, with TRBD1 identical over 12 bases. Germline CDR1 reads MNHEY; CDR2 reads SVGAGI. This CDR3 region has 16 residues. The J segment lost 5 bases and the V segment lost 2 bases, leaving 4 bases of the junction unmatched. CDR3 bases: TGTGCCAGCAGTTACGCCGGGACAGGGGGCGATCAGCCCCAGCATTTT. Encoded protein: CASSYAGTGGDQPQHF.

The CDR3 nucleotides read TGTGCCAGCTTGATGGCAGCGAATCAGCCCCAGCATTTT. It yields the protein CASLMAANQPQHF. The rearrangement uses TRBV2 and TRBJ1-5, with no clear D. The CDR3 extends over 13 amino acids. The germline V gene has CDR1 SNHLY and CDR2 FYNNEI. Trimming removed 8 bases at V and 4 bases at J, with 12 bases between.

The chain couples TRBV5-1 to TRBJ2-2; 7 nucleotides match TRBD1. Germline values: CDR1 SGHRS, CDR2 YFSETQ. Unmatched junction bases numbered 7, after V lost 4 bases and J lost 4 bases. The length of the CDR3 is 15 residues. The CDR3 DNA is TGCGCCAGCAGCAACGACAGGGCCGGCACCGGGGAGCTGTTTTTT. Its translation is CASSNDRAGTGELFF.

This clone has only one observation. The J gene is TRBJ1-2, the V gene TRBV24-1; TRBD1 might be the D (5 bases). Germline V gene lookup returns CDR1 KGHDR and CDR2 SFDVKD. V gave up 3 bases and J gave up 2 bases, with 9 bases separating them. This CDR3 comprises 14 residues. Written as DNA, the CDR3 is TGTGCCACCAGTGATGCGGGACGGAACTATGGCTACACCTTC. Translating it yields CATSDAGRNYGYTF.

This chain links TRBV2 with TRBJ1-5; TRBD1 matches at 7 bases. CDR3 length: 14 amino acids. Trimming removed 5 bases from V and 2 bases from J; junction bases left unmatched: 3. From germline, CDR1 is SNHLY and CDR2 FYNNEI. The CDR3 sequence: CASSPGTGNQPQHF. The CDR3, as DNA: TGTGCCAGCAGTCCCGGGACAGGCAATCAGCCCCAGCATTTT.

The chain uses TRBV20-1 and TRBJ2-3, with TRBD1 as a possible D gene (7 bases). The CDR3 is made up of 11 amino acids. Trimming took off 5 bases at V and 6 bases at J, with 9 bases between the two ends. Germline loops: CDR1 DFQATT, CDR2 SNEGSKA (reference sequence). The CDR3 DNA sequence: TGCAGTGCTCCAGGGGGGGATACGCAGTATTTT. Protein sequence: CSAPGGDTQYF.

The chain links TRBV15 to TRBJ1-6, with 7 positions matching TRBD1. Germline assignment: CDR1 LNHNV and CDR2 YYDKDF (reference sequence). This CDR3 comprises 16 residues. Trimming cost V 0 bases and J 6 bases; bases outside gene matches: 5. CDR3 region: CATSRDPGQTNSPLHF. As DNA, the CDR3 is TGTGCCACCAGCAGAGATCCGGGACAGACTAATTCACCCCTCCACTTT.

V gene TRBV5-1 combines with J gene TRBJ2-3; 8 bases are shared with TRBD1. CDR1 and CDR2 (germline): SGHRS, YFSETQ. The CDR3 sequence is 15 residues long. V shed 5 bases and J 1 base; nucleotides not matched to a gene: 6. The CDR3 coding sequence is TGCGCCAGCAGTTTTTCGGGACAGGGCACAGATACGCAGTATTTT. It yields the protein CASSFSGQGTDTQYF.

This chain uses TRBV5-1 with TRBJ2-3; 8 bases are a match to TRBD2. The germline CDR1 and CDR2 sequences are SGHRS and YFSETQ. V lost 1 base, J lost 0 bases, and 10 bases stayed unmatched. This CDR3 has 18 amino acids. The CDR3 region is CASSLNPRLASSTDTQYF. The CDR3 DNA is TGCGCCAGCAGCTTGAACCCTCGACTAGCGTCTAGCACAGATACGCAGTATTTT.

The chain combines TRBV13 with TRBJ1-2; the D gene is possibly TRBD1 (6 bases). The germline V gene has CDR1 PRHDT and CDR2 FYEKMQ (reference sequence). The CDR3 is 15 residues long. The V and J ends lost 0 bases and 4 bases respectively, with 12 bases between them. Here the CDR3 DNA reads TGTGCCAGCAGCTTAGGCGGCAGGGGCTTCTATGGCTACACCTTC. It is translated as CASSLGGRGFYGYTF.

The rearrangement links TRBV24-1 to TRBJ2-3; 9 bases are a match to TRBD1. Germline CDR1 reads KGHDR; CDR2 reads SFDVKD. The CDR3 has 17 amino acids. The ends lost 3 bases at V and 0 bases at J; junction bases unmatched: 6. Here the CDR3 DNA reads TGTGCCACCAGTGATCCAACAGGGGGCCTTAGCACAGATACGCAGTATTTT. It specifies CATSDPTGGLSTDTQYF.

The J gene is TRBJ1-1, the V gene TRBV7-9; TRBD1 agrees at 9 bases. The CDR3 spans 14 residues. V lost 4 bases to trimming and J lost 4 bases; unmatched junction nucleotides: 4. The V gene's germline CDR1 is SEHNR and CDR2 FQNEAQ (reference sequence). The CDR3 DNA reads TGTGCCAGCAGCTCCGGACAGGGGAGCACTGAAGCTTTCTTT. Translated: CASSSGQGSTEAFF. Together with reference TRBV7-9 and TRBJ1-1, the CDR3 gives the full variable domain: DTGVSQNPRHKITKRGQNVTFRCDPISEHNRLYWYRQTLGQGPEFLTYFQNEAQLEKSRLLSDRFSAERPKGSFSTLEIQRTEQGDSAMYLCASSSGQGSTEAFFGQGTRLTVV.

In nucleotides, the CDR3 is TGTGCCAGCTCACCAATGAGGGACAGATCATCATCTGGCACAGATACGCAGTATTTT. Protein product: CASSPMRDRSSSGTDTQYF. This chain links TRBV18 with TRBJ2-3, with TRBD1 matching 7 bases. The J segment lost 1 base and the V segment lost 2 bases, leaving 15 bases of the junction unmatched. From germline, CDR1 is KGHSH and CDR2 LQKENI. This CDR3 is built from 19 residues.